This T cell receptor beta chain is drawn from a study of CD8 T cells in Susac syndrome. Patients with Susac syndrome fulfilled recently defined diagnostic criteria for definite or probable disease. The CDR3 loop spans 16 amino acids. The V gene's germline CDR1 is SSHAT and CDR2 FNYEAQ (reference sequence). RNA was extracted with the RNeasy kit, and a quantity of about 0.45 to 1 ug was reverse transcribed using random hexamers. TCRdb processed the immunoSEQ multiplex PCR reads anew with MiXCR; each CDR3 protein has one entry. The sample records about 240,000 distinct CDR3 sequences, about 96% being singletons. Turning to this clonotype: The junction departs from germline at one end; a sequencing error may be responsible.

The chain couples TRBV7-7 to TRBJ2-7; TRBD2 agrees at 10 bases. The TCR comes from a human donor with Susac syndrome. The sequenced sample consisted of CD4+ T cells from PBMCs. The CDR3 here is CASSLGLAGEPYEQYF. The CDR3 DNA reads as TGTGCTAGCAGCTTAGGGCTAGCGGGAGAACCCTACGAGCAGTACTTC.